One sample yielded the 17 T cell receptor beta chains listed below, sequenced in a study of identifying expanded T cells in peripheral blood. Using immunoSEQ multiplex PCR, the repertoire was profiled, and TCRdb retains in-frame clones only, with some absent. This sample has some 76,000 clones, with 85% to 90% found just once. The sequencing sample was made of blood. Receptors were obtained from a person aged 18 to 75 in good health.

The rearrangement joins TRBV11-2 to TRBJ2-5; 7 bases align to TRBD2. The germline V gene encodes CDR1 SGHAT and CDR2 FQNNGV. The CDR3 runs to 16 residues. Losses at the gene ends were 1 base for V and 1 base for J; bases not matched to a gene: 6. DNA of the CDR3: TGTGCCAGCAGCTTAGGGGCTAGCGGCATCCAAGAGACCCAGTACTTC. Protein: CASSLGASGIQETQYF.

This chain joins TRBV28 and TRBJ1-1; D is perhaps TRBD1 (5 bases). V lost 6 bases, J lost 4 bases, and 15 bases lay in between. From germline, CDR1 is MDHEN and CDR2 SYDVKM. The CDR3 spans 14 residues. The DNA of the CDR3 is TGTGCCAGCAGAAAAGGGTATCAGGGCACTGAAGCTTTCTTT. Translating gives CASRKGYQGTEAFF.

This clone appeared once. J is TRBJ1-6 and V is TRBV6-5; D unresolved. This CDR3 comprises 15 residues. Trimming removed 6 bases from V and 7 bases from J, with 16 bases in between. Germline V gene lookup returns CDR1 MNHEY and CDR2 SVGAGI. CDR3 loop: CASRPSFTGNSPLHF. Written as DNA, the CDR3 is TGTGCCAGCAGGCCGTCTTTCACCGGGAATTCACCCCTCCACTTT.

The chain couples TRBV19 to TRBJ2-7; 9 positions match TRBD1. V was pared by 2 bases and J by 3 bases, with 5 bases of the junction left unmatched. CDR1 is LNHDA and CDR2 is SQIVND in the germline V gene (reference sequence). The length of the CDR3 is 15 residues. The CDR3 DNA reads TGTGCCAGTAGTATAACGGACAGGGGCTTCTACGAGCAGTACTTC. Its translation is CASSITDRGFYEQYF.

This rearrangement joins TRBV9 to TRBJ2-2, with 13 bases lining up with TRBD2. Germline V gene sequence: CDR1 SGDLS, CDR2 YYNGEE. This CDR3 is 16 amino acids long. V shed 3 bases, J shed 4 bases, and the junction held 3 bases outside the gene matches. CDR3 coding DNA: TGTGCCAGCAGCGCGACTAGCGGGGGGTCCACCGGGGAGCTGTTTTTT. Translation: CASSATSGGSTGELFF.

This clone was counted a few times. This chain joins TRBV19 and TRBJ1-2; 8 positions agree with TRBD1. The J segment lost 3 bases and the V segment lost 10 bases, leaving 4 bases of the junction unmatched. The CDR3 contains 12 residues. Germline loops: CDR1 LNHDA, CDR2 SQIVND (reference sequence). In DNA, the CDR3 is TGTGCCACCCTGACAGGGGACTATGGCTACACCTTC. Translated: CATLTGDYGYTF.

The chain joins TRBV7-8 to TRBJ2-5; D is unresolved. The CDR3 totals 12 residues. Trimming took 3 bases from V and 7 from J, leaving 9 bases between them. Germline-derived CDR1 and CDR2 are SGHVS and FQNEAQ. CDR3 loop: CASSFPMGTQYF. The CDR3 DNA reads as TGTGCCAGCAGCTTTCCCATGGGGACCCAGTACTTC.

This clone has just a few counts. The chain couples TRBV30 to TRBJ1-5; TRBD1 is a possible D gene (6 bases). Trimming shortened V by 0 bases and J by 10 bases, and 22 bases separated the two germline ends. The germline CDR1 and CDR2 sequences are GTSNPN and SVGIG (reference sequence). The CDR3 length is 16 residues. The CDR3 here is CAWSVPGGQGNYPQHF. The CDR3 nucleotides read TGTGCCTGGAGTGTACCGGGTGGGCAGGGGAATTATCCCCAGCATTTT.

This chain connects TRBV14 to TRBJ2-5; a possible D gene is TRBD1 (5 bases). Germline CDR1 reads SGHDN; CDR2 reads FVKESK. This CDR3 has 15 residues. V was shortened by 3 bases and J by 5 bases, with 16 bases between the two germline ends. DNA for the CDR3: TGTGCCAGCAGCCAGGTTCAGGGAAGGGTGGAGACCCAGTACTTC. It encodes CASSQVQGRVETQYF.

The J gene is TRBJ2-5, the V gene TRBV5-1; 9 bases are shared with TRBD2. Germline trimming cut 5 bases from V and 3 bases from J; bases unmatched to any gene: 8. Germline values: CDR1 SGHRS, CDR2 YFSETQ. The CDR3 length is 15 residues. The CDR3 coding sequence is TGCGCCAGCAGTCCAATGGGACTAGCCGAAGAGACCCAGTACTTC. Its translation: CASSPMGLAEETQYF.

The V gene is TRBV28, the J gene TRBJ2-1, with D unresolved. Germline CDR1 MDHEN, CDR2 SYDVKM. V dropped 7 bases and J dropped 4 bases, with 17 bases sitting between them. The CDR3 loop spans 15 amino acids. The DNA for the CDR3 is TGTGCCAGCATGGTCCCGCGCCCTGAATACAATGAGCAGTTCTTC. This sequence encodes CASMVPRPEYNEQFF.

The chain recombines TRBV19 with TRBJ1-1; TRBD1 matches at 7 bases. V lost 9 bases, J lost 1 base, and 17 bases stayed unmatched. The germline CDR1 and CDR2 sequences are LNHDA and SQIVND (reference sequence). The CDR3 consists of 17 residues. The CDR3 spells CASQRRMGQSKNTEAFF. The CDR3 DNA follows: TGTGCCAGCCAGAGGCGAATGGGACAGTCTAAGAACACTGAAGCTTTCTTT.

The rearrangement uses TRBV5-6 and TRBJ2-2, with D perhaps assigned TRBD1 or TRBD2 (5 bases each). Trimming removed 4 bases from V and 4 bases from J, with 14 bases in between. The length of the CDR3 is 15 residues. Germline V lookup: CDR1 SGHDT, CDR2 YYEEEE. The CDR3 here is CASSQLGTATGELFF. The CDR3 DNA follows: TGTGCCAGCAGCCAACTCGGGACGGCCACCGGGGAGCTGTTTTTT.

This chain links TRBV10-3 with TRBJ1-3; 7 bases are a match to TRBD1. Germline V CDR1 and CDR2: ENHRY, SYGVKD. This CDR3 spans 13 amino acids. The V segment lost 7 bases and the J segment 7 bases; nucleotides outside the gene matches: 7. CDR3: CAITRQGGNTIYF. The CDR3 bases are TGTGCCATCACTCGACAGGGTGGGAACACCATATATTTT.

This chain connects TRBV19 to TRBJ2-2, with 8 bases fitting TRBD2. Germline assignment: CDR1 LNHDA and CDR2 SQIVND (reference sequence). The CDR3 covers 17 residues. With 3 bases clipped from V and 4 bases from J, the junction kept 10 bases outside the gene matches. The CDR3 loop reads CASSIWGYSGATGELFF. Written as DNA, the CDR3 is TGTGCCAGTAGTATCTGGGGCTATAGCGGGGCCACCGGGGAGCTGTTTTTT.

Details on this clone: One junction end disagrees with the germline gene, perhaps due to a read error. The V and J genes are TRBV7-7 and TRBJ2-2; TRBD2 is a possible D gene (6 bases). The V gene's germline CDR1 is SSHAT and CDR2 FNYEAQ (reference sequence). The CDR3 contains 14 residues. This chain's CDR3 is CASSLGSGTGELFF. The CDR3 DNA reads TGTGCTAGCAGCTTGGGTAGCGGTACCGGGGAGCTGTTTTTT.

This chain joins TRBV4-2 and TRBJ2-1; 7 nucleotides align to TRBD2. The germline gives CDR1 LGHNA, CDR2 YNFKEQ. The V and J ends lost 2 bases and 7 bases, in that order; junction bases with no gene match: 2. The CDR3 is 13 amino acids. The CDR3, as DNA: TGTGCCAGCAGCCAATATAGCGGGAATGAGCAGTTCTTC. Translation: CASSQYSGNEQFF.